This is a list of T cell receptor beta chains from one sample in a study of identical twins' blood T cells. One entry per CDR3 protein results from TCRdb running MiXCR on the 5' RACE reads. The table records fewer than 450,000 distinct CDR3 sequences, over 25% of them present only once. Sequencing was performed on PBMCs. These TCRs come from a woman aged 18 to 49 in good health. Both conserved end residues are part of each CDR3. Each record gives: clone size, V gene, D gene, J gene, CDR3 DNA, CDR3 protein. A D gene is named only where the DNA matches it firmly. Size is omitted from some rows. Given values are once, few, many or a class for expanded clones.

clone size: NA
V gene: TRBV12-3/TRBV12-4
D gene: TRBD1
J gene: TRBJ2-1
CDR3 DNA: TGTGCCCGCAGTCGCGGACAGGGTTATGAGCAGTTCTTC
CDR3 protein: CARSRGQGYEQFF

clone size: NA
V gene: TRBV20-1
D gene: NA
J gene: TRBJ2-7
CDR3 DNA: TGCAGTGCTGCGGTAGGGAGCTCCTACGAGCAGTACTTC
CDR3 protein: CSAAVGSSYEQYF

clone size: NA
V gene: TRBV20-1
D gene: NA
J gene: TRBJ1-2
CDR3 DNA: TGCAGTGCTAGTTGGGGACGTATAAGTGGCTACACCTTC
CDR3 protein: CSASWGRISGYTF

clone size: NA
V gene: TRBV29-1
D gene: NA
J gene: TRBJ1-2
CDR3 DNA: TGCAGCGTTGAACTAGAGAACTATGGCTACACTTTC
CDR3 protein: CSVELENYGYTF

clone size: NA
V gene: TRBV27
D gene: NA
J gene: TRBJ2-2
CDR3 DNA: TGTGCCAGCAGTTTATCGGGACTCCATAACACCGGGGAGCTGTTTTTT
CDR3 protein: CASSLSGLHNTGELFF

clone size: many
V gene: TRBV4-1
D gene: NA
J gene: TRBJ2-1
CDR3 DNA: TGCGCCAGCAACCTAAATGGACTTGGACGGAACGATGAGCAGTTCTTC
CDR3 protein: CASNLNGLGRNDEQFF

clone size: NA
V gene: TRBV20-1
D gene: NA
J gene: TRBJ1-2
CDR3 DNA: TGCAGTGCTACCGTAGGAGGCTATGGCTACACCTTC
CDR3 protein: CSATVGGYGYTF

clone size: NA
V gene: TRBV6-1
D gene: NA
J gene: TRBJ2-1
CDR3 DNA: TGTGCCAGCAGCCCCAGGGTGGAGGGATACAATGAGCAGTTCTTC
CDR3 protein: CASSPRVEGYNEQFF

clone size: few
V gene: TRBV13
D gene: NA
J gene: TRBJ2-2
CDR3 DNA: TGTGCCAGCAGCTTAATTTGGGAGGAGCTGTTTTTT
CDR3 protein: CASSLIWEELFF

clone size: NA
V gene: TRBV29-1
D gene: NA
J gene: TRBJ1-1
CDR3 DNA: TGCAGCGTTGTGGGAAGGAACACTGAAGCTCTCTTT
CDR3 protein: CSVVGRNTEALF

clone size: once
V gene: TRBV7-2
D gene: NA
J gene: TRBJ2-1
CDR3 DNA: TGTGCCAGCACCCTAGTTACCGGTGAGCAGTTCTTC
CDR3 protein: CASTLVTGEQFF

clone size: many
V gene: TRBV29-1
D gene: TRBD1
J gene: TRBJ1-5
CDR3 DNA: TGCAGCGCTGGACAGGGGGATCAGCCCCAGCATTTT
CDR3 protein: CSAGQGDQPQHF

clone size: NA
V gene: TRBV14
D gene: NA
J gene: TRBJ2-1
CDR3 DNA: TGTGCCAGCAGCCAAGATCGCGGGATGGTATTGGGTGAGCAGTTCTTC
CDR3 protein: CASSQDRGMVLGEQFF

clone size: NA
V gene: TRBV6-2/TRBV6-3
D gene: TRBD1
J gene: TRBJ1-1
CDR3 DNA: TGTGCCAGCAGTCCCCAGGGGGTATGGAACACTGAAGCTTTCTTT
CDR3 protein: CASSPQGVWNTEAFF

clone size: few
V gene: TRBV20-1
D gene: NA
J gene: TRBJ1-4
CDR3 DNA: TGCAGTGCTACGGCTTCAGAGGGGGTAATTTTTGAAAAACTGTTTTTT
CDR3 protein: CSATASEGVIFEKLFF

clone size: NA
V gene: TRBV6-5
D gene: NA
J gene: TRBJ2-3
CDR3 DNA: TGTGCCAGCAGTCGGGACGGTTTTGCAGATACGCAGTATTTT
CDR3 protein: CASSRDGFADTQYF

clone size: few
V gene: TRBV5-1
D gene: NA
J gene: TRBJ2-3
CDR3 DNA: TGCGCCAGCAGCCTCGGGACTTCAGGGGATACGCAGTATTTT
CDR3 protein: CASSLGTSGDTQYF

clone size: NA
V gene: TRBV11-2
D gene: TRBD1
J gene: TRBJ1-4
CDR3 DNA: TGTGCCAGCAGTCACTCGGCCAGGGGGCTCGAAAAACTGTTTTTT
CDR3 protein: CASSHSARGLEKLFF

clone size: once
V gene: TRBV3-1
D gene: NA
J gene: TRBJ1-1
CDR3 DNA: TGTGCCACCGCCTTAGAGACTGAAGCTTTCTTT
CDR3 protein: CATALETEAFF

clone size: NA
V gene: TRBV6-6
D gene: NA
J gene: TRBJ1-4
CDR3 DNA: TGTGCCAGCAAAACTGCTACAACTAATGAAAAACTGTTTTTT
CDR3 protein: CASKTATTNEKLFF

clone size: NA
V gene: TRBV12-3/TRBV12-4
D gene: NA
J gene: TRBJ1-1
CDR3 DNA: TGTGCCAGCGGTTTAGTACCAGGGTCTGAAGCTTTCTTT
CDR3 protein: CASGLVPGSEAFF

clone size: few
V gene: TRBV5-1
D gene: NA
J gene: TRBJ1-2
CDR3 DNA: TGCGCCAGCAGCATGCAGGCATCTAACTATGGCTACACCTTC
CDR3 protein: CASSMQASNYGYTF

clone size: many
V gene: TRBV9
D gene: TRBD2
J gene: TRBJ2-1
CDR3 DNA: TGTGCCAGCAGCCCTAGCGGGGGGCACAATGAGCAGTTCTTC
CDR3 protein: CASSPSGGHNEQFF